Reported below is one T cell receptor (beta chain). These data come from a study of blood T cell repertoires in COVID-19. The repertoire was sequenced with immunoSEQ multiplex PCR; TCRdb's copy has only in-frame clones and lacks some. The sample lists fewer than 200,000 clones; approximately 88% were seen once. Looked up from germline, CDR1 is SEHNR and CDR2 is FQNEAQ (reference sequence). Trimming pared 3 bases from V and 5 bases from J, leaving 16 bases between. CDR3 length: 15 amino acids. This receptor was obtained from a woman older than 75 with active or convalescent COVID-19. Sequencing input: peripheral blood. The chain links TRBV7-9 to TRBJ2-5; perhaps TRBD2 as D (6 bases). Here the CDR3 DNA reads TGTGCCAGCAGCTTGACTAATACTGCGGGGGAGACCCAGTACTTC. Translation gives CASSLTNTAGETQYF.